A selection of T cell receptor beta chains follows, all from one sample in a study of T cells after yellow fever vaccination. TCRdb called the 5' RACE reads again in MiXCR, with one record for every CDR3 protein. This table holds about 57,000 distinct CDR3 sequences, about 7% found once. The sample in question was CD8+ T cells sorted from PBMCs, obtained 15 days after the yellow fever booster vaccination. The source is a man aged 30 to 39 who received the YFV17D yellow fever vaccine. Each CDR3 is given with its conserved first and last residue. D genes are given only for firm matches. Rows may omit the clone size; those that give it use once, few, many or a size class.

cdr3_nt cdr3_aa j_call v_call d_call clone_size
TGCAGCGTTCAGACAGGGAATGAAAAACTGTTTTTT CSVQTGNEKLFF TRBJ1-4 TRBV29-1 TRBD1 many
TGCGCCAGCAGCCAAGGCCGGGACTACTACAATGAGCAGTTCTTC CASSQGRDYYNEQFF TRBJ2-1 TRBV4-3 TRBD2 many
TGTGCCAGCTCACCACCCACGGTAATTACGAGGCAGTACTTC CASSPPTVITRQYF TRBJ2-7 TRBV18 . few
TGTGCCAGCCAGCGGGCTGGGGCCAACGTCCTGACTTTC CASQRAGANVLTF TRBJ2-6 TRBV12-3/TRBV12-4 . many
TGTGCCAGCAGCCCCCGGACAGGGACGAGGGAGACCCAGTACTTC CASSPRTGTRETQYF TRBJ2-5 TRBV7-6 TRBD1 many
TGTGCCACCAGTGATTCCGCCGCGGGACAGAGCTCCTACGAGCAGTACTTC CATSDSAAGQSSYEQYF TRBJ2-7 TRBV24-1 . many
TGTGCCAGCAGCTCAGGGCAGGGTCCGAATCAGCCCCAGCATTTT CASSSGQGPNQPQHF TRBJ1-5 TRBV7-9 . many
TGCAGCGTTGAAGAGGAGACAGGGGGACTTTACGAGCAGTACTTC CSVEEETGGLYEQYF TRBJ2-7 TRBV29-1 TRBD1 many
TGCGCCAGCAGCCGTGGGGACGGCCAAGAGACCCAGTACTTC CASSRGDGQETQYF TRBJ2-5 TRBV4-3 . many
TGTGCCAGCAGCTTAGCTGGGTCGGACCAAGAGACCCAGTACTTC CASSLAGSDQETQYF TRBJ2-5 TRBV7-2 . many
TGTGCCAGCAGCTTAGATGGCGGGACCCAGTACTTC CASSLDGGTQYF TRBJ2-5 TRBV11-2 . many
TGTGCCAGCAGCTTAGCACTAGCGGGCTACAATGAGCAGTTCTTC CASSLALAGYNEQFF TRBJ2-1 TRBV7-9 TRBD2 many
TGTGCCAGCAGCTTAGACGGTTCCTACGAGCAGTACTTC CASSLDGSYEQYF TRBJ2-7 TRBV7-6 . many
TGTGCCAGCAGCTTATGGGGGGACAGTAGCTACGAGCAGTACTTC CASSLWGDSSYEQYF TRBJ2-7 TRBV7-2 . .
TGTGCCAGTAGTAGAGCCGATTCCTACAATGAGCAGTTCTTC CASSRADSYNEQFF TRBJ2-1 TRBV19 . .
TGTGCCAGCAGCCTGGGACAGAACTATGGCTACACCTTC CASSLGQNYGYTF TRBJ1-2 TRBV3-1 TRBD1 many
TGTGCCAGCAGCCGGGGCGGACAGCCCCTTAGCTCCTACGAGCAGTACTTC CASSRGGQPLSSYEQYF TRBJ2-7 TRBV4-2 . many
TGTGCCAGCAGCCTACGGGACTGGGATACGCAGTATTTT CASSLRDWDTQYF TRBJ2-3 TRBV7-2 . many
TGTGCCAGCAGTTTTAAAGGGACAGGTGAAGCTTTCTTT CASSFKGTGEAFF TRBJ1-1 TRBV28 TRBD1 many
TGTGCCAGCCGACTTAATGAAAAACTGTTTTTT CASRLNEKLFF TRBJ1-4 TRBV7-8 . many
TGTGCCAGCAGCCTATCCCAGACAGGGAGCACTGAAGCTTTCTTT CASSLSQTGSTEAFF TRBJ1-1 TRBV27 TRBD1 many
TGTGCCAGTAGTATTGGGGGTGACTGGTACAATGAGCAGTTCTTC CASSIGGDWYNEQFF TRBJ2-1 TRBV19 . many